This T cell receptor (beta chain) was sequenced in a study of blood T cell repertoires in COVID-19. Study-wide context: COVID-19 samples from acute and convalescent phases originated in the United States, Italy and Spain. PBMCs, B-cell-depleted T cells, or T cells were the source of the cDNA or gDNA that made up the material.

J lost 5 bases, V lost 0 bases, and 11 bases had no gene match. CDR1 is SGHRS, CDR2 YFSETQ, per germline. The CDR3 has 17 residues. In the study's own analysis: The authors estimated nucleated cell counts from reference gene primer amplification. Using immunoSEQ multiplex PCR, the repertoire was profiled, and TCRdb retains in-frame clones only, with some absent. From that table come the V and J calls and clone size; the DNA was used to work out D and trimming. Altogether approximately 170,000 clones are present, 80% to 85% being singletons, with the ten largest covering 11%. This chain uses TRBV5-1 with TRBJ2-3, with TRBD1 identical over 8 bases. Sequenced sample: peripheral blood. The TCR sequence derives from a man between 65 and 79 years old with active or convalescent COVID-19. The CDR3 DNA follows: TGCGCCAGCAGCTTGGGACTTCGGGCAGGGGGCGAAGATACGCAGTATTTT. Protein sequence: CASSLGLRAGGEDTQYF.